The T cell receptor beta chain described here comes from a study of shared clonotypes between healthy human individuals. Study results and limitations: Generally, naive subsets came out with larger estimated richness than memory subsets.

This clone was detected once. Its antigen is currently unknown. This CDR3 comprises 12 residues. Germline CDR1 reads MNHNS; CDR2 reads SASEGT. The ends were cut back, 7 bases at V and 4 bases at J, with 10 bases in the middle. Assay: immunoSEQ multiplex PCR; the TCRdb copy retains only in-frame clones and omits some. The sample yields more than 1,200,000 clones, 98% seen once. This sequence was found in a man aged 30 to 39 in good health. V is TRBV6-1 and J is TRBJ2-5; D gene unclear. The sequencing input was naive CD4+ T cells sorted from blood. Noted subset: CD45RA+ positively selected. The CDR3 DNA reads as TGTGCCAGCACCCCAAGGGCAGAGACCCAGTACTTC. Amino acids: CASTPRAETQYF.